This T cell receptor beta chain derives from a study of beta chain features in type 1 diabetes. Whole-study results and caveats: People with Type 1 diabetes carried modestly yet significantly shorter TCRB CDR3s in all four CD4+ subsets. VDJ junctions from type 1 diabetes patients carried fewer insertions and larger deletions. The study notes PCR might favor shorter templates equally in patients and controls.

CD4+ naive, central memory, regulatory and stem cell-like memory subsets were isolated by sorting on CD45RO/CCR7/CD25/CD127/CD95/CD27. In regard to this clone: Its antigen is unidentified.

The entirety of the isolated RNA underwent reverse transcription, so expressed TCRB transcripts were sequenced. The average read count of naive, central memory and regulatory T cell samples was about 3.57 million. The assay was immunoSEQ multiplex PCR, and TCRdb's table has in-frame clones only and misses some. In the table there are more than 250,000 clones, 20% of which are singletons. The ends lost 8 bases at V and 10 bases at J; junction bases unmatched: 10. CDR1 and CDR2 (germline): MNHEY, SMNVEV (reference sequence). The CDR3 consists of 13 residues. The sequenced sample was naive CD4+ T cells from blood. The TCR was taken from a woman aged 40-49 years with type 1 diabetes. The chain has TRBV27 and TRBJ2-2; 7 nucleotides agree with TRBD2. CDR3 nucleotides: TGTGCCAGCTGGACTAGTAATGGGGTGGAGCTGTTTTTT. Translated, it gives CASWTSNGVELFF.